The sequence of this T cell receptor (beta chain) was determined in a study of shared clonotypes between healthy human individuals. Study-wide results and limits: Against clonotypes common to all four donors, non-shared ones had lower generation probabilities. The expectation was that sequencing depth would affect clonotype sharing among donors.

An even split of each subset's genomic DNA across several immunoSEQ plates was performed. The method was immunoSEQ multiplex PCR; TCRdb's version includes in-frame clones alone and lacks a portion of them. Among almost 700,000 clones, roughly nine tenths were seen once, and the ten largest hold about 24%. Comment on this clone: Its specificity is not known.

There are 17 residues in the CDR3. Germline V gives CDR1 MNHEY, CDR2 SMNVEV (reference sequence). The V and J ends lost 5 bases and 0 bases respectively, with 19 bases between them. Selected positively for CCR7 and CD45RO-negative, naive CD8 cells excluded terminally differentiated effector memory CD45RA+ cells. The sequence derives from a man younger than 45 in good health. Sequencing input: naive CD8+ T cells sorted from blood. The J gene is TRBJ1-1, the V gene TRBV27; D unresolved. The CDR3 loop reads CASSRLDLTALNTEAFF. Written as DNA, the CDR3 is TGTGCCAGCAGTCGCTTAGACCTGACGGCGTTGAACACTGAAGCTTTCTTT.